The 21 T cell receptor beta chains listed next were all sequenced from one sample in a study of neurological immune-mediated disorders. Time point: longitudinal time-point 3. TCRdb independently ran MiXCR on the 5' RACE reads; one entry per CDR3 protein. The table has about 45,000 distinct CDR3 sequences, about 14% seen once. The sample consisted of PBMCs. The receptor source for this set is a man younger than 40 in good health.

In this sample, this clonotype turned up many times. The chain links TRBV29-1 to TRBJ1-2; D is unresolved. The CDR3 has 12 residues. V was pared by 6 bases and J by 2 bases, with 10 bases between. The germline V gene encodes CDR1 SQVTM and CDR2 ANQGSEA. CDR3 in amino acids: CSVGDTNYGYTF. The CDR3 DNA is TGCAGCGTGGGAGACACGAACTATGGCTACACCTTC. The complete variable domain, with remaining parts taken from reference TRBV29-1 and TRBJ1-2, reads SAVISQKPSRDICQRGTSLTIQCQVDSQVTMMFWYRQQPGQSLTLIATANQGSEATYESGFVIDKFPISRPNLTFSTLTVSNMSPEDSSIYLCSVGDTNYGYTFGSGTRLTVV.

This sequence joins TRBV6-2 or TRBV6-3 and TRBJ2-1, with 14 bases aligning to TRBD2. Per the germline V gene, CDR1 is MNHEY and CDR2 is SVGEGT. The CDR3 runs to 16 residues. V shed 5 bases and J 8 bases; nucleotides not matched to a gene: 8. The CDR3 DNA is TGTGCCAGCAGTCCGATTGGGACTAGCGGGAGCGATGAGCAGTTCTTC. Amino acids: CASSPIGTSGSDEQFF.

This clonotype was seen many times. This sequence joins TRBV12-3 or TRBV12-4 and TRBJ2-7; tentatively, D is TRBD1 or TRBD2 (5 bases each). Trimming cost V 3 bases and J 0 bases, with 15 bases left between them. The CDR3 spans 16 residues. In DNA form, the CDR3 reads TGTGCCAGCAGTTTCCGGGACCCAAGACTCTCCTACGAGCAGTACTTC. Residues: CASSFRDPRLSYEQYF.

This clonotype appeared many times. The V and J genes are TRBV5-1 and TRBJ1-1; tentative D call: TRBD1 (5 bases). This CDR3 is built from 12 residues. Germline-derived CDR1 and CDR2 are SGHRS and YFSETQ. V lost 6 bases and J lost 11, with 17 bases in between. CDR3 sequence (DNA): TGCGCCAGCAACCCCGACAGAGCTTCGGCTTTCTTT. Translating it yields CASNPDRASAFF. The variable domain in full, with the rest retrieved from reference TRBV5-1 and TRBJ1-1, is KAGVTQTPRYLIKTRGQQVTLSCSPISGHRSVSWYQQTPGQGLQFLFEYFSETQRNKGNFPGRFSGRQFSNSRSEMNVSTLELGDSALYLCASNPDRASAFFGQGTRLTVV.

This clonotype has ten or more counts. CDR3 amino acids: CASSQDPRETQYF. The CDR3, as DNA: TGTGCCAGCAGCCAAGACCCTCGGGAGACCCAGTACTTC. The V and J genes are TRBV14 and TRBJ2-5, with unresolved D. The germline V gene encodes CDR1 SGHDN and CDR2 FVKESK. Trimming took off 0 bases at V and 5 bases at J, with 7 bases between the two ends. The CDR3 has 13 amino acids.

This clonotype has at least ten counts. CDR3 sequence (DNA): TGTGCCAGCAGTGAAGCCAACAAGCAGTACTTC. Its translation is CASSEANKQYF. This chain joins TRBV27 and TRBJ2-7; D is uncertain. Germline lookup yields CDR1 MNHEY and CDR2 SMNVEV (reference sequence). The V and J ends lost 5 bases and 8 bases respectively, with 10 bases between them. The CDR3 loop spans 11 amino acids.

This clonotype was observed at least ten times. This rearrangement joins TRBV4-1 to TRBJ2-1; 7 bases are shared with TRBD2. The CDR3 spans 16 residues. V lost 2 bases to trimming and J lost 5 bases; unmatched junction nucleotides: 9. In germline, CDR1 is MGHRA, CDR2 YSYEKL. The CDR3 sequence is CASSQFRTSANNEQFF. Here the CDR3 DNA reads TGCGCCAGCAGCCAATTTCGCACTAGCGCCAACAATGAGCAGTTCTTC.

This clonotype was counted at least ten times. The chain uses TRBV29-1 and TRBJ2-1, with D hard to call. CDR1 SQVTM and CDR2 ANQGSEA come from the germline V gene. The CDR3 loop spans 16 amino acids. With 1 base removed from V and 6 bases from J, the gap between germline ends came to 19 bases. CDR3 in DNA: TGCAGCGTTGAAGCGCTACCCCCTCTAAGGGTCAATGAGCAGTTCTTC. Translation gives CSVEALPPLRVNEQFF.

This clonotype was found many times. The rearrangement links TRBV20-1 to TRBJ2-5; D gene uncertain. The CDR3 has 15 residues. Trimming removed 0 bases at V and 2 bases at J, with 13 bases between. Germline CDR1 reads DFQATT; CDR2 reads SNEGSKA (reference sequence). CDR3: CSARDPAHSQETQYF. In DNA, the CDR3 is TGCAGTGCTAGAGATCCCGCGCACAGTCAAGAGACCCAGTACTTC.

This clonotype was picked up many times. In nucleotides, the CDR3 is TGCAGTGCTAGAGAGGGCAGTCTGGAAAATGAGCAGTTCTTC. It encodes CSAREGSLENEQFF. This chain links TRBV20-1 with TRBJ2-1; no firm D call. V was trimmed by 0 bases and J by 7 bases, leaving 13 bases between them. The CDR3 is 14 amino acids. CDR1 DFQATT and CDR2 SNEGSKA come from the germline V gene (reference sequence).

In this sample, this clonotype turned up many times. The chain employs TRBV27 and TRBJ2-7; TRBD2 matches 7 bases. J was trimmed by 3 bases and V by 5 bases; bases with no gene match: 4. This CDR3 region has 13 residues. In germline, CDR1 is MNHEY, CDR2 SMNVEV (reference sequence). The DNA for the CDR3 is TGTGCCAGCAGTGGGGGGGGGGACTACGAGCAGTACTTC. It translates to CASSGGGDYEQYF.

Note on this clonotype: A read error is possible here, since a much larger clone lies one base away. The chain carries TRBV7-9 and TRBJ2-5; D is unclear. The CDR3 covers 15 residues. The germline V gene encodes CDR1 SEHNR and CDR2 FQNEAQ (reference sequence). The CDR3 DNA reads TGTACCAGCAGCTTAGAGTGGGCCATCCAAGAGACCCGGTACTTC. It is translated as CTSSLEWAIQETRYF.

This clonotype showed up many times. This chain connects TRBV6-1 to TRBJ1-5; D call uncertain. The V end was cut by 9 bases, the J end by 0 bases, with 9 bases between. Germline assignment: CDR1 MNHNS and CDR2 SASEGT. The CDR3 sequence is 13 residues long. The CDR3 here is CASARVSNQPQHF. The CDR3 DNA reads as TGTGCCAGTGCGCGAGTTAGCAATCAGCCCCAGCATTTT.

This clonotype was counted ten times or more. Lacking the conserved final phenylalanine or tryptophan, this CDR3 likely reflects a read error. Because the CDR3's place on the DNA is in doubt, the DNA is left out and the CDR3 is given as listed by TCRdb. This rearrangement joins TRBV7-9 to TRBJ1-6. Germline V gene lookup returns CDR1 SEHNR and CDR2 FQNEAQ (reference sequence). 10 amino acids form the CDR3, both terminal residues included. The CDR3 protein is CASSSGPEAC.

Regarding this clonotype: This may stem from a read error, because a much larger clone lies one nucleotide away. The genes are TRBV27 and TRBJ2-7, with 8 bases lining up with TRBD1. The CDR3 runs 16 residues. Looked up from germline, CDR1 is MNHEY and CDR2 is SMNVEV (reference sequence). With V trimmed by 7 bases and J by 2 bases, 13 bases remained unmatched. CDR3 in amino acids: CASITLGQGGTYEQYF. CDR3 DNA sequence: TGTGCCAGCATTACCCTAGGACAGGGAGGAACCTACGAGCAGTACTTC.

This clonotype was counted ten times or more. The gene calls are TRBV7-8 and TRBJ1-2; TRBD1 is a possible D gene (5 bases). V was cut by 5 bases and J by 4 bases, with 17 bases left in between. The CDR3 sequence is 15 residues long. Germline V gives CDR1 SGHVS, CDR2 FQNEAQ. This CDR3 is CASSPTLAGTYGYTF. CDR3 in DNA: TGTGCCAGCAGCCCGACCCTGGCAGGGACCTATGGCTACACCTTC.

This clonotype occurred many times. At one boundary the junction diverges from the germline segment, which might be a read error. The V gene is TRBV7-2, the J gene TRBJ2-5; the match to TRBD2 covers 10 bases. From germline, CDR1 is SGHTA and CDR2 FQGNSA. This CDR3 contains 14 residues. This CDR3 reads CASSVAGGQETQYF. The DNA for the CDR3 is TGTGCCAGCAGCGTAGCGGGGGGCCAAGAGACCCAGTACTTC.

This clonotype was counted a few times. This chain joins TRBV20-1 and TRBJ2-5; 9 bases fit TRBD2. CDR1 is DFQATT and CDR2 is SNEGSKA in the germline V gene (reference sequence). The CDR3 runs 10 residues. The CDR3 bases are TGCACACTAGCGGGAGAGACCCAGTACTTC. Translated: CTLAGETQYF.

This clonotype was seen ten or more times. The V gene is TRBV5-1, the J gene TRBJ2-2, with D unclear. The CDR3 covers 15 residues. V was shortened by 0 bases and J by 5 bases, with 11 bases between the two germline ends. Per germline, CDR1 SGHRS and CDR2 YFSETQ. CDR3 residues: CASSLALVGTGELFF. In DNA form, the CDR3 reads TGCGCCAGCAGCTTGGCCTTGGTTGGGACCGGGGAGCTGTTTTTT.

The chain couples TRBV15 to TRBJ2-3; no clear D gene. There are 16 residues in the CDR3. CDR1 is LNHNV and CDR2 is YYDKDF in the germline V gene (reference sequence). V was cut by 0 bases and J by 3 bases, with 13 bases left in between. The CDR3 loop is CATSRDDESWTDTQYF. The CDR3 bases are TGTGCCACCAGCAGAGATGATGAGAGTTGGACAGATACGCAGTATTTT.

Within the sample, this clonotype is medium-sized. The V gene is TRBV7-2, the J gene TRBJ1-3; D remains unclear. Trimming took off 1 base at V and 0 bases at J, with 7 bases between the two ends. CDR3 length: 15 residues. Germline-derived CDR1 and CDR2 are SGHTA and FQGNSA. The CDR3 sequence is CASSLEPLSGNTIYF. The CDR3, as DNA: TGTGCCAGCAGCTTAGAGCCCCTCTCTGGAAACACCATATATTTT.